This TCR beta chain was recorded in a study of response to subunit inactivated influenza vaccine. Study-wide findings and caveats: Authors suggested each seasonal influenza vaccination recruits few new T cells.

TCRdb processed the RT-PCR reads anew with MiXCR; each CDR3 protein has one entry. The sample has 530,000 or so distinct CDR3 sequences, less than 15% seen once. This CDR3 is 14 amino acids long. Germline V gene data show CDR1 as LGHDT and CDR2 as YNNKEL (reference sequence). For this clonotype: Antigen unknown. Its ends do not fully match the called genes, so a read error is possible.

The clonotype was recovered from a man aged 50 to 59 who received an inactivated influenza vaccine. The chain couples TRBV3-1 to TRBJ2-7, with 7 bases matching TRBD1. The sample consisted of PBMCs from blood, taken about 11 days after vaccination. The CDR3 DNA sequence: TGTGCCAGCAGCCAAGATCCTGGCAGGGGGTATCGGGACTTC. It translates to CASSQDPGRGYRDF.